This is a list of T cell receptor beta chains from one sample in a study of T cell changes during pregnancy in multiple sclerosis. Assay used: immunoSEQ multiplex PCR; TCRdb lists only in-frame clones, some missing. Counted here are approximately 52,000 clones, approximately 92% occurring once; the ten biggest clones make up around 0.25%. This specimen was CD4+ T cells from peripheral blood mononuclear cells, taken in the third trimester of pregnancy. These receptors were collected from a female donor with multiple sclerosis, enrolled in a pregnancy study. CDR3s include the opening cysteine and the closing phenylalanine or tryptophan. D genes are given only for firm matches. Size tells how often a clone was seen (once, few, many) or the class of an expanded clone, and some rows leave it out.

v_call: TRBV28
j_call: TRBJ1-2
d_call: TRBD1
clone_size: -
cdr3_aa: CASSLEGAGMNYGYTF
cdr3_nt: TGTGCCAGCAGTTTGGAGGGGGCGGGTATGAACTATGGCTACACCTTC

v_call: TRBV15
j_call: TRBJ2-6
d_call: TRBD2
clone_size: -
cdr3_aa: CATKGGSSGANVLTF
cdr3_nt: TGTGCCACCAAGGGCGGGAGCTCTGGGGCCAACGTCCTGACTTTC

v_call: TRBV30
j_call: TRBJ1-2
d_call: -
clone_size: -
cdr3_aa: CAWSVEVRWNYGYTF
cdr3_nt: TGTGCCTGGAGTGTGGAGGTCAGGTGGAACTATGGCTACACCTTC

v_call: TRBV7-2
j_call: TRBJ2-7
d_call: -
clone_size: -
cdr3_aa: CASSLSSNSGFSSRYEQYF
cdr3_nt: TGTGCCAGCAGCTTATCCTCAAACAGCGGTTTTTCCTCCCGCTACGAGCAGTACTTC

v_call: TRBV19
j_call: TRBJ2-7
d_call: -
clone_size: -
cdr3_aa: CASQPPGSFHEQYF
cdr3_nt: TGTGCCTCCCAGCCCCCCGGGAGTTTCCACGAGCAGTACTTC

v_call: TRBV6-5
j_call: TRBJ2-1
d_call: TRBD2
clone_size: -
cdr3_aa: CVMGGRDNEQFF
cdr3_nt: TGTGTGATGGGCGGGAGGGACAATGAGCAGTTCTTC

v_call: TRBV7-9
j_call: TRBJ2-3
d_call: TRBD2
clone_size: -
cdr3_aa: CASSLVSGSGTDTQYF
cdr3_nt: TGTGCCAGCAGCTTAGTTAGCGGGAGCGGCACAGATACGCAGTATTTT

v_call: TRBV5-1
j_call: TRBJ2-1
d_call: TRBD2
clone_size: few
cdr3_aa: CASSLRPGGYNEQFF
cdr3_nt: TGCGCCAGCAGCTTGAGACCGGGAGGCTACAATGAGCAGTTCTTC

v_call: TRBV19
j_call: TRBJ1-2
d_call: TRBD1
clone_size: -
cdr3_aa: CASSIIRGGNYGYTF
cdr3_nt: TGTGCCAGTAGTATCATTCGAGGGGGCAACTATGGCTACACCTTC

v_call: TRBV27
j_call: TRBJ1-5
d_call: -
clone_size: -
cdr3_aa: CASGPSGGQMSNQPQHF
cdr3_nt: TGTGCCAGTGGGCCCTCAGGAGGGCAGATGAGCAATCAGCCCCAGCATTTT

v_call: TRBV7-3
j_call: TRBJ2-2
d_call: -
clone_size: -
cdr3_aa: CASSLMGADTGELFF
cdr3_nt: TGTGCCAGCAGCTTAATGGGGGCGGACACCGGGGAGCTGTTTTTT